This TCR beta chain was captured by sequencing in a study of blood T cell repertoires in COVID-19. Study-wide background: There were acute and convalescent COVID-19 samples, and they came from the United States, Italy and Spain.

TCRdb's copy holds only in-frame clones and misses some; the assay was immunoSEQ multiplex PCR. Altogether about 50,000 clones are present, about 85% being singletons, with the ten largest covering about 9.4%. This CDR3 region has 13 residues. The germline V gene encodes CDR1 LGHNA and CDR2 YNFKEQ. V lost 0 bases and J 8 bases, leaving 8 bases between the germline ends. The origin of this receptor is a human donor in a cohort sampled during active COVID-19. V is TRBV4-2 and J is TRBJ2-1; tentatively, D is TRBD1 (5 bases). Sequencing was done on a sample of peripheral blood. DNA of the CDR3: TGTGCCAGCAGCCAAGATCAGGGCTATGAGCAGTTCTTC. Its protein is CASSQDQGYEQFF.